This TCR beta chain appears in the sequencing data of a study of blood T cell repertoires in COVID-19. About the study: The origin of the acute and convalescent COVID-19 samples was the United States, Italy and Spain. T cells, B-cell-depleted T cells, or PBMCs provided the cDNA or gDNA that served as material.

Per the germline V gene, CDR1 is LNHDA and CDR2 is SQIVND (reference sequence). Trimming cost V 3 bases and J 6 bases; bases outside gene matches: 3. The CDR3 contains 14 residues. Profiled with immunoSEQ multiplex PCR; TCRdb holds only in-frame clones, not every one. The sample yields roughly 230,000 clones, just under 85% seen once. The source material was peripheral blood. The sequence was collected from a woman aged 55-69 years with active or convalescent COVID-19. The chain links TRBV19 to TRBJ1-4; 8 bases line up with TRBD1. CDR3 region: CASSIQGADEKLFF. CDR3 bases: TGTGCCAGTAGTATTCAGGGGGCGGATGAAAAACTGTTTTTT.